This TCR beta chain originates from a study of CD8+ T cells in alopecia areata. Study context: Treated patients swallowed 5 to 10 mg of oral tofacitinib twice daily. Tofacitinib was given for 6 to 18 months, then stopped for 6 months. The study, taken as a whole, reports: Persistence of many expanded lesional clones was seen in scalp and blood during tofacitinib. One nonresponder leaves baseline CD8+ expansion's link to response uncertain.

This clone has only a few counts. Its target is unknown. cDNA serving as the sequencing template came from extracted, reverse transcribed RNA. This table comes from immunoSEQ multiplex PCR, and its TCRdb copy is limited to in-frame clones, with some not included. The profile covers some 190,000 clones, with 51% appearing a single time and roughly a tenth taken by the ten largest. The sample's treatment: oral pan-JAK inhibitor, 5-10 mg twice daily. V lost 1 base, J lost 8 bases, and 11 bases lay in between. CDR1 and CDR2 from the germline V gene are SEHNR and FQNEAQ (reference sequence). CDR3 length: 13 residues.

The clonotype was recovered from a human donor with alopecia areata. This specimen consisted of CD8+ T cells sorted from blood, obtained around week 54, from a patient treated with tofacitinib. The chain links TRBV7-9 to TRBJ1-1, with unresolved D. CDR3 sequence: CASSLVSVGEAFF. DNA for the CDR3: TGTGCCAGCAGCTTAGTTTCCGTTGGGGAAGCTTTCTTT.